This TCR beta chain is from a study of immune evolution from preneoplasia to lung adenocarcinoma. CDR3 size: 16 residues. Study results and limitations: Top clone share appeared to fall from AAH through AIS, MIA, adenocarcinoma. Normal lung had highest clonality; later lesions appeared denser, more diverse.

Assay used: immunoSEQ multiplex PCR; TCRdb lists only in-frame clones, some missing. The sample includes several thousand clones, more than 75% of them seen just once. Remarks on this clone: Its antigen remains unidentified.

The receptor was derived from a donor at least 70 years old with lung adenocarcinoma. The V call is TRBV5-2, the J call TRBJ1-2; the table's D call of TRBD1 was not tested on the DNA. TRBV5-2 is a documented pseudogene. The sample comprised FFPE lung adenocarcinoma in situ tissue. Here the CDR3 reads CASSQEGAGKVYGYTF. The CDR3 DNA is TGTGCCAGCAGCCAAGAAGGTGCAGGGAAGGTCTATGGCTACACCTTC.